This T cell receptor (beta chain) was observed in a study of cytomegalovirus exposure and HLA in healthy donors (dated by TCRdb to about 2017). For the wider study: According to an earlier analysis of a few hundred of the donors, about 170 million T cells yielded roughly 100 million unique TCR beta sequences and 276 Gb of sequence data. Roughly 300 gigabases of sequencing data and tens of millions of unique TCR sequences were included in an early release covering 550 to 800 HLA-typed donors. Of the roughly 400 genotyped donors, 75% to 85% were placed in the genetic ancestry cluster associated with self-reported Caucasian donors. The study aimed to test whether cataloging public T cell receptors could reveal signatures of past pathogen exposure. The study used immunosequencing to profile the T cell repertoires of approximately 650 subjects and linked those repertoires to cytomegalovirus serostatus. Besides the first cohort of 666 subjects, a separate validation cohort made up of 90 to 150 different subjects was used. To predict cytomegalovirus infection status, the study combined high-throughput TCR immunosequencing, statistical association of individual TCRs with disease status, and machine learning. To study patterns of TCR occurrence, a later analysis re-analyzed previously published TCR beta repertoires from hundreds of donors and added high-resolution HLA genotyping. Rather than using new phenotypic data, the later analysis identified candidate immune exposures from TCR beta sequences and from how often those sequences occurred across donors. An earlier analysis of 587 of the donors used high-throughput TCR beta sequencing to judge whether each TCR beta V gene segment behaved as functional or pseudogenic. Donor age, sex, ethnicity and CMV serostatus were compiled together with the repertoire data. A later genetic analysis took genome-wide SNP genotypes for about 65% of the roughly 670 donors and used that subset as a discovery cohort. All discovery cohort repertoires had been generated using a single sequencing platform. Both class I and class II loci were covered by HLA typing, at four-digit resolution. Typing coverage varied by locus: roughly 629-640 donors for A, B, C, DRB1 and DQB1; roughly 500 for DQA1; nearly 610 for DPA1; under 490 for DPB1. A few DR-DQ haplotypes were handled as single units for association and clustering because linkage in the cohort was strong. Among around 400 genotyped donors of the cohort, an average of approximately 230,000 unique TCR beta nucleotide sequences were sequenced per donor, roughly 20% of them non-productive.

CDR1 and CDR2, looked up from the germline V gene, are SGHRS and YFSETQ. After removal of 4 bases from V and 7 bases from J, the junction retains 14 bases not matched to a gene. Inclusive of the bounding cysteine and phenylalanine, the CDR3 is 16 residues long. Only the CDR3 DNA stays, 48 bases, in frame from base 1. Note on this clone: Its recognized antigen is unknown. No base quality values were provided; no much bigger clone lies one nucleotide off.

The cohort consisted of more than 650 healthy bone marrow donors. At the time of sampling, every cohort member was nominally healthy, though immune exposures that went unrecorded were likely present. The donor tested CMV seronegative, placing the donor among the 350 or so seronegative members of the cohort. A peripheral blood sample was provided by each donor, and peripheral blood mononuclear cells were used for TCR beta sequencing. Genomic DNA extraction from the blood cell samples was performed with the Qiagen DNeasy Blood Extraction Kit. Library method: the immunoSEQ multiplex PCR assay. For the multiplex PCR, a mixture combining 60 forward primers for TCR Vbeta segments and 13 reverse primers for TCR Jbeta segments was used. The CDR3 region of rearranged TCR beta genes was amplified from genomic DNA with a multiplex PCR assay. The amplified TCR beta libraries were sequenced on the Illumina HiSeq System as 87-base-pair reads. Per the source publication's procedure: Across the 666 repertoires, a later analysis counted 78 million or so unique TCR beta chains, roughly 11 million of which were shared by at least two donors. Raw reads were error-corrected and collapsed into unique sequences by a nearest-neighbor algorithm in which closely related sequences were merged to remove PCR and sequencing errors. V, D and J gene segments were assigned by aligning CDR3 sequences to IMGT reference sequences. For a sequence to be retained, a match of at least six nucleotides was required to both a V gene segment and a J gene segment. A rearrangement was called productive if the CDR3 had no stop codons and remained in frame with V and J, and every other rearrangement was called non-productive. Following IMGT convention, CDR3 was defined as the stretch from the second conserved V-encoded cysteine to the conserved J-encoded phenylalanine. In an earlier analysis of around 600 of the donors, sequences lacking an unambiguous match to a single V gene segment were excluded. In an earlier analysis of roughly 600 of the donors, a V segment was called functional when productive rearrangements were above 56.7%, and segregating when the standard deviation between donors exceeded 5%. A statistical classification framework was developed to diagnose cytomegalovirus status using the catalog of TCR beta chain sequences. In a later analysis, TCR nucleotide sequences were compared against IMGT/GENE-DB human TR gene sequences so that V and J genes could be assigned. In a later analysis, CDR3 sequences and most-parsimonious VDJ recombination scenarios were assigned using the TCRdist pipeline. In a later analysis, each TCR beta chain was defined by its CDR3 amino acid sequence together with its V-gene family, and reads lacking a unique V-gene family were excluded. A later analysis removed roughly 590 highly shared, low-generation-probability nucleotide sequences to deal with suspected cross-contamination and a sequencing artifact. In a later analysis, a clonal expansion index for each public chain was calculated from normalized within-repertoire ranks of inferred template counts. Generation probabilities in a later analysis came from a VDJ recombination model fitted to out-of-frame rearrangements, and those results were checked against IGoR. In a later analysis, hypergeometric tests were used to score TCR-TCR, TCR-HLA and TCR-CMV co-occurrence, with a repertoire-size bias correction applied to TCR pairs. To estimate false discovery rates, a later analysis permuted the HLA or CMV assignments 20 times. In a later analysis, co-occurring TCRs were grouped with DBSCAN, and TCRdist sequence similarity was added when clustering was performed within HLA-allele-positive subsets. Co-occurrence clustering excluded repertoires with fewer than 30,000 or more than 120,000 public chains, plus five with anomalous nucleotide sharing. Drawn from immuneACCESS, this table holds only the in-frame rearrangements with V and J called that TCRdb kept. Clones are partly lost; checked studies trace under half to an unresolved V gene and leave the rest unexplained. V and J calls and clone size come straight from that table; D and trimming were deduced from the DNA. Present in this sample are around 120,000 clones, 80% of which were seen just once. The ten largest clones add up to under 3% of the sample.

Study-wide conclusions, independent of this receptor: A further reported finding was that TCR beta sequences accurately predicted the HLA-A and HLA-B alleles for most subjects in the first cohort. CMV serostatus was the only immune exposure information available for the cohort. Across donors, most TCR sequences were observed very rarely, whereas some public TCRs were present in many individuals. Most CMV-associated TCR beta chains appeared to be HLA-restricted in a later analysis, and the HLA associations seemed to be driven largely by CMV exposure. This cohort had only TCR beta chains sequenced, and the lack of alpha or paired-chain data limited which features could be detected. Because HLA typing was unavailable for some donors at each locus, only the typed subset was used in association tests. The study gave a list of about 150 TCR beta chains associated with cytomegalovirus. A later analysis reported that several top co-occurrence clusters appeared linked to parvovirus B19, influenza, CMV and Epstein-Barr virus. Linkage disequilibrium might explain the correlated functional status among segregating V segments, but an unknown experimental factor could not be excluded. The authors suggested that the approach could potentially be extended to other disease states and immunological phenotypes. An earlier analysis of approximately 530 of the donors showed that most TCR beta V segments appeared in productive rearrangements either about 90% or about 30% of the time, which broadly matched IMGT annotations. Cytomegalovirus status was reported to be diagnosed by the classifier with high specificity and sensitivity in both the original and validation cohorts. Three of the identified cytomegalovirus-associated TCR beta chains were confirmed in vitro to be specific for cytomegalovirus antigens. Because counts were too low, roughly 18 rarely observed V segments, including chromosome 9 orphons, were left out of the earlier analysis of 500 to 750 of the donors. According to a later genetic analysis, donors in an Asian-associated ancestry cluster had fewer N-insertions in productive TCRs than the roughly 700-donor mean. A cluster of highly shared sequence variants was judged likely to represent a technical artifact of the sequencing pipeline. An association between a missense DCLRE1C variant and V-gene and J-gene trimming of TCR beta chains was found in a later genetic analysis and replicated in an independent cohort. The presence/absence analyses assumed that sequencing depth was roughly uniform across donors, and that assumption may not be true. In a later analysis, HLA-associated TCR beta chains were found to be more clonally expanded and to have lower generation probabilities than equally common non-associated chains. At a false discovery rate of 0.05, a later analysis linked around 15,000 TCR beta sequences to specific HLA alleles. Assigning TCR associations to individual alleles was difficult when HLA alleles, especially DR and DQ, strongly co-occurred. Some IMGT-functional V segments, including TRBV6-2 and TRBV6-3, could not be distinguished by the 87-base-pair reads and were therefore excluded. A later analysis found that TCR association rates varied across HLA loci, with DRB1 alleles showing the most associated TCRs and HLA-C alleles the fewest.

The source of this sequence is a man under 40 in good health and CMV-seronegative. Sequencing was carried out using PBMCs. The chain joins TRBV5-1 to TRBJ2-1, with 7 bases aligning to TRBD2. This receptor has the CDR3 CASSALGGSVGNEQFF. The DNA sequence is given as TGCGCCAGCAGCGCCCTGGGGGGGTCGGTAGGGAATGAGCAGTTCTTC.